A selection of T cell receptor beta chains follows, all from one sample in a study of cytomegalovirus exposure and HLA in healthy donors. Profiling relied on immunoSEQ multiplex PCR, and the TCRdb table lists in-frame clones only, not all of them. Of some 140,000 clones detected, 70% to 90% appear once; the ten largest clones hold around 5.6%. The source material was PBMCs. Source of these receptors: a woman in her forties in good health and CMV-seropositive. CDR3s include the opening cysteine and the closing phenylalanine or tryptophan. D genes are given only for firm matches. Clone sizes are given selectively: once, few, many, or a class where the clone is expanded.

v_gene: TRBV6-1
d_gene: .
abundance: .
j_gene: TRBJ1-2
CDR3nt: TGTGCCAGCACTACGGGTAACTATGGCTACACCTTC
CDR3aa: CASTTGNYGYTF

v_gene: TRBV28
d_gene: .
abundance: .
j_gene: TRBJ1-5
CDR3nt: TGTGCCAGCAGGGGGAAGCGGCAGCCCCAGCATTTT
CDR3aa: CASRGKRQPQHF

v_gene: TRBV7-9
d_gene: .
abundance: .
j_gene: TRBJ2-6
CDR3nt: TGTGCCAGCAGCGGGCGACACGGATCGGCTGGGGCCAACGTCCTGACTTTC
CDR3aa: CASSGRHGSAGANVLTF

v_gene: TRBV27
d_gene: .
abundance: once
j_gene: TRBJ1-1
CDR3nt: TGTGCCAGCAGTTTATCGTCGGCAGGGGCTAGTTACACTGAAGCTTTCTTT
CDR3aa: CASSLSSAGASYTEAFF

v_gene: TRBV5-6
d_gene: TRBD2
abundance: .
j_gene: TRBJ2-5
CDR3nt: TGTGCCAGCAGCTTGGCCCCTAGCGGGCTGGAGACCCAGTACTTC
CDR3aa: CASSLAPSGLETQYF

v_gene: TRBV15
d_gene: TRBD2
abundance: .
j_gene: TRBJ2-2
CDR3nt: TGTGCCACCAGCAGAGATCGTACAGGACTAGCGGGGACCGGGGAGCTGTTTTTT
CDR3aa: CATSRDRTGLAGTGELFF

v_gene: TRBV2
d_gene: .
abundance: .
j_gene: TRBJ2-7
CDR3nt: TGTGCCAGCAGGAATGGGGGGTCCTACGAGCAGTACTTC
CDR3aa: CASRNGGSYEQYF

v_gene: TRBV4-1
d_gene: TRBD2
abundance: .
j_gene: TRBJ2-7
CDR3nt: TGCGCCAGCAGCCAAGGCTCACTAGCGGGAGTTGACGAGCAGTACTTC
CDR3aa: CASSQGSLAGVDEQYF

v_gene: TRBV9
d_gene: TRBD2
abundance: few
j_gene: TRBJ2-2
CDR3nt: TGTGCCAGCAGCGTAGCGGGCGGGAGGGCCCTCGGAATAACCGGGGAGCTGTTTTTT
CDR3aa: CASSVAGGRALGITGELFF

v_gene: TRBV2
d_gene: .
abundance: .
j_gene: TRBJ2-5
CDR3nt: TGTGCCAGCAGTGACACAGGTGTAGAGACCCAGTACTTC
CDR3aa: CASSDTGVETQYF